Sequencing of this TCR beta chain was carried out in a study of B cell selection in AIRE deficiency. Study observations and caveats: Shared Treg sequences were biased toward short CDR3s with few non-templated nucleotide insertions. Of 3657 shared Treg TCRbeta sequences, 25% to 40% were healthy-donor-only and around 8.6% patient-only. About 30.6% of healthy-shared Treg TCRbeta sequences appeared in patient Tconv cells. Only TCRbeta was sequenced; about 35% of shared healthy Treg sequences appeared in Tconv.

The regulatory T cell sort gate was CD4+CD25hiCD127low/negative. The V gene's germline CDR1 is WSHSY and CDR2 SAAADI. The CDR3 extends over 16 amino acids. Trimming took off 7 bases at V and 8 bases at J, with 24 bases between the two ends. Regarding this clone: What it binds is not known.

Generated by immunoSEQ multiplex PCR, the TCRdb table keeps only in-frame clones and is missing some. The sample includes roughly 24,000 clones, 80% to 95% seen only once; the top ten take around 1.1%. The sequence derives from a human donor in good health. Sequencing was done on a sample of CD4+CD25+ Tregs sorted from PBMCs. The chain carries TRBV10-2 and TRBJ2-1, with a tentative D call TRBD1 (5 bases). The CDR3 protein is CASTHIRTQGLHEQFF. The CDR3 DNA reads TGCGCCAGCACCCATATTCGGACGCAGGGATTACATGAGCAGTTCTTC.